Only one count was recorded for the clone carrying this TCR beta chain. This specimen comes from a study of cytomegalovirus exposure and HLA in healthy donors. The protocol was immunoSEQ multiplex PCR, while the TCRdb copy is restricted to in-frame clones and leaves out a portion. The sample has about 130,000 clones, about 88% seen once; the top ten hold about 1.4%. Trimming shortened V by 0 bases and J by 2 bases, and 6 bases separated the two germline ends. The CDR3 sequence is 15 residues long. Germline V gene sequence: CDR1 SGHRS, CDR2 YFSETQ. This clonotype was obtained from a man aged 30 to 45 in good health and CMV-seronegative. The V and J genes are TRBV5-1 and TRBJ2-6; D gene ambiguous. What was sequenced was PBMCs. The CDR3 spells CASSLVVTGANVLTF. The CDR3 DNA reads TGCGCCAGCAGCTTGGTCGTAACTGGGGCCAACGTCCTGACTTTC.